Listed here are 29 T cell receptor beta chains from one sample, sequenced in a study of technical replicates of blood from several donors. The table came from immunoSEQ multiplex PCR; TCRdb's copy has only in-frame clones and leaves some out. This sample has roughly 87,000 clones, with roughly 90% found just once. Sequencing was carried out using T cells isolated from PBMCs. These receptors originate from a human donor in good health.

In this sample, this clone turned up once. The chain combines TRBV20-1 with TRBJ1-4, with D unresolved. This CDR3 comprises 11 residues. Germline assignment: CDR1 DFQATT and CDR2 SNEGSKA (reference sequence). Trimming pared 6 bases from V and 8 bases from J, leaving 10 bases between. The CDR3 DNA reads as TGCAGTGCCCCCACGGGGGAAAAACTGTTTTTT. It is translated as CSAPTGEKLFF.

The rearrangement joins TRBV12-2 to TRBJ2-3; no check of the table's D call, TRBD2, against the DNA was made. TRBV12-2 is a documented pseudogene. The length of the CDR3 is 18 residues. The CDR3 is CASRLFGGDSHPTDTQYF. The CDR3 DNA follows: TGTGCAAGTCGCTTATTCGGGGGGGACTCCCACCCCACAGATACGCAGTATTTT.

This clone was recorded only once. This chain's CDR3 is CASSVAGSSYEQYF. CDR3 DNA sequence: TGTGCCAGCAGTGTAGCGGGTTCCTCCTACGAGCAGTACTTC. The V and J genes are TRBV11-2 and TRBJ2-7; 7 bases are shared with TRBD2. Germline trimming cut 6 bases from V and 0 bases from J; bases unmatched to any gene: 5. The germline CDR1 and CDR2 sequences are SGHAT and FQNNGV. The CDR3 runs 14 residues. The variable domain in full, with the rest retrieved from reference TRBV11-2 and TRBJ2-7, is EAGVAQSPRYKIIEKRQSVAFWCNPISGHATLYWYQQILGQGPKLLIQFQNNGVVDDSQLPKDRFSAERLKGVDSTLKIQPAKLEDSAVYLCASSVAGSSYEQYFGPGTRLTVT.

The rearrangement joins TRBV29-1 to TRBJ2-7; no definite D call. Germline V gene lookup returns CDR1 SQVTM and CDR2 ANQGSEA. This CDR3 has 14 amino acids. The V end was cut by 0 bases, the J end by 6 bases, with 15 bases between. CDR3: CSVEDPSRESEQYF. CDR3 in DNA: TGCAGCGTTGAAGATCCGAGCCGCGAGTCCGAGCAGTACTTC.

CDR3 amino acids: CASTRTSGGEQYF. The DNA for the CDR3 is TGTGCCAGCACCCGGACTAGCGGAGGCGAGCAGTACTTC. This chain links TRBV13 with TRBJ2-7; 10 bases are a match to TRBD2. The CDR3 runs to 13 residues. Germline V CDR1 and CDR2: PRHDT, FYEKMQ (reference sequence). J gave up 6 bases and V 7 bases, and 6 bases lay outside the gene matches. Based on the CDR3 plus reference TRBV13 and TRBJ2-7, the full variable domain is AAGVIQSPRHLIKEKRETATLKCYPIPRHDTVYWYQQGPGQDPQFLISFYEKMQSDKGSIPDRFSAQQFSDYHSELNMSSLELGDSALYFCASTRTSGGEQYFGPGTRLTVT.

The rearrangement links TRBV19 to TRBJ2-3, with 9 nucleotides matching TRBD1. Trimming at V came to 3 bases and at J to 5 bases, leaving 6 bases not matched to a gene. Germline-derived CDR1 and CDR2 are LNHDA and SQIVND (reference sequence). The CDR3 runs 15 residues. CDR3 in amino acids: CASSIGDRGEDTQYF. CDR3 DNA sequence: TGTGCCAGTAGTATTGGTGACAGGGGGGAAGATACGCAGTATTTT.

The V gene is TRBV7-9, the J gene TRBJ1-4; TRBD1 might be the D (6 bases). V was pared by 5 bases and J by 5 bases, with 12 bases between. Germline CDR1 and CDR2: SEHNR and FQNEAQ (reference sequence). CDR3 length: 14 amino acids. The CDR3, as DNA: TGTGCCAGCAGCCCTTCAGGGGCCAATGAAAAACTGTTTTTT. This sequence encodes CASSPSGANEKLFF.

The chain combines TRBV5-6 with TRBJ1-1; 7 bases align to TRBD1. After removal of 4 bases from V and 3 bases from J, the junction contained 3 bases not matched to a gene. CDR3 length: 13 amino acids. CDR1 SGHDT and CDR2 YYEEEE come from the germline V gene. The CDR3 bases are TGTGCCAGCAGCGTTGGGACAGACACTGAAGCTTTCTTT. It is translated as CASSVGTDTEAFF.

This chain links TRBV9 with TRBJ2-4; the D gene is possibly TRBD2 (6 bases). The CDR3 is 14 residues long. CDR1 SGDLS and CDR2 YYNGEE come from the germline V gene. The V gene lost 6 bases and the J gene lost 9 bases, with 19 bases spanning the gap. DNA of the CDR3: TGTGCCAGCAACATTTATGGGGGGTATGGCATTCAGTACTTC. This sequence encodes CASNIYGGYGIQYF.

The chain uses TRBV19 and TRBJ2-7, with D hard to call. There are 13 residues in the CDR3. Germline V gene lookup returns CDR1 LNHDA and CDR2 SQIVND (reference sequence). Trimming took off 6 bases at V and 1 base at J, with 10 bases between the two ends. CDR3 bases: TGTGCCAGTAGACCGACAACTTCCTACGAGCAGTACTTC. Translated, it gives CASRPTTSYEQYF.

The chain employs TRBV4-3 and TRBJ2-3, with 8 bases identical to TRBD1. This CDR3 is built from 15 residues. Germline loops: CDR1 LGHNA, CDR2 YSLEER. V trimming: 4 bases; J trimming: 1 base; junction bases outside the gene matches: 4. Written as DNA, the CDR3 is TGCGCCAGCAGCCTCGACAGGGGAGGCACAGATACGCAGTATTTT. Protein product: CASSLDRGGTDTQYF.

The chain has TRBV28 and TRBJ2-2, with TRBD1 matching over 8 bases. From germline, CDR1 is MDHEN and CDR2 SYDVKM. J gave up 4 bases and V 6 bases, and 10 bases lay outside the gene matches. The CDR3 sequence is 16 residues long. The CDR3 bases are TGTGCCAGCAGCTCCTGGACAGGGAGGTCCACCGGGGAGCTGTTTTTT. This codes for CASSSWTGRSTGELFF.

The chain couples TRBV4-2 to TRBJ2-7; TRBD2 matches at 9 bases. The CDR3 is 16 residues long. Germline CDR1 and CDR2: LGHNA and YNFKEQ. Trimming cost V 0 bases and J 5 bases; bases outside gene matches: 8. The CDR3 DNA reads TGTGCCAGCAGCCAAGATCCGATAGCGGGAGCTAACGAGCAGTACTTC. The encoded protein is CASSQDPIAGANEQYF.

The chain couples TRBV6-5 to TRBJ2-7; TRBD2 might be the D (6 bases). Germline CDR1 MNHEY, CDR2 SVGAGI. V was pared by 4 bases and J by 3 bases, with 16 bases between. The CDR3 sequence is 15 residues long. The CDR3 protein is CASSSEGLPYYEQYF. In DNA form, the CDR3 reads TGTGCCAGCAGTTCTGAGGGACTGCCATACTACGAGCAGTACTTC.

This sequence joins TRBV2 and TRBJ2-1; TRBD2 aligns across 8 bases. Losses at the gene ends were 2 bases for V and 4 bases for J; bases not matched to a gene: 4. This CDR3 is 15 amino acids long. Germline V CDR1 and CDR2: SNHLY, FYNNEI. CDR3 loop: CASSEPGGGYNEQFF. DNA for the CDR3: TGTGCCAGCAGTGAACCGGGAGGGGGATACAATGAGCAGTTCTTC.

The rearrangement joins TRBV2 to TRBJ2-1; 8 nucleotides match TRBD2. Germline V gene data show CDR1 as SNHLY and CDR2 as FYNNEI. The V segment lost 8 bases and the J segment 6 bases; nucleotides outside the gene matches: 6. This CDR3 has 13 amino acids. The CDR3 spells CASQREKGNEQFF. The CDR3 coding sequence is TGTGCCAGCCAGCGGGAGAAGGGCAATGAGCAGTTCTTC.

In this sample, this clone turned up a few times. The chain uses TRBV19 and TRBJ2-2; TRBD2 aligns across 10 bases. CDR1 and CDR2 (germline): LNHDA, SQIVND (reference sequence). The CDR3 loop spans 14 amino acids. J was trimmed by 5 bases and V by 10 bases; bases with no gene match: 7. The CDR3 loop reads CATLSGRATGELFF. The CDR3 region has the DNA TGTGCCACCCTGAGCGGGAGGGCGACCGGGGAGCTGTTTTTT.

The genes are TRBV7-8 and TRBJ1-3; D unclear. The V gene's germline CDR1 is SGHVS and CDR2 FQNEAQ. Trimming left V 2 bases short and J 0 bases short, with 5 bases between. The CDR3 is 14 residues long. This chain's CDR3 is CASSLSVSGNTIYF. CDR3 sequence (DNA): TGTGCCAGCAGCTTATCAGTCTCTGGAAACACCATATATTTT.

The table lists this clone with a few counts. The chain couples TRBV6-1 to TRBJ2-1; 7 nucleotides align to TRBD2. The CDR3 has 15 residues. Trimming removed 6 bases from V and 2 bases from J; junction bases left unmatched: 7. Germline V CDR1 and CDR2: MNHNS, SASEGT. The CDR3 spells CASSVAGRTYNEQFF. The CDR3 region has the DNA TGTGCCAGCAGCGTAGCGGGCCGTACCTACAATGAGCAGTTCTTC.

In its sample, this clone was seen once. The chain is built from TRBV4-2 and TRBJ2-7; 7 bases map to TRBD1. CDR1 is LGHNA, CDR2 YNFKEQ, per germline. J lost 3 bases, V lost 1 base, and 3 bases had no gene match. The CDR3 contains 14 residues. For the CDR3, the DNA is TGTGCCAGCAGCCAAGTGGGGGACAGCTACGAGCAGTACTTC. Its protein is CASSQVGDSYEQYF.

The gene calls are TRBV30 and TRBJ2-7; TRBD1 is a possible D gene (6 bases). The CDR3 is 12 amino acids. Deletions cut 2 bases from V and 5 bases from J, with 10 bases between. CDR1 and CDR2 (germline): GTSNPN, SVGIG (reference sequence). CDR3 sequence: CAWSLTGDEQYF. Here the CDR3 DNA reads TGTGCCTGGAGTTTGACAGGTGACGAGCAGTACTTC.

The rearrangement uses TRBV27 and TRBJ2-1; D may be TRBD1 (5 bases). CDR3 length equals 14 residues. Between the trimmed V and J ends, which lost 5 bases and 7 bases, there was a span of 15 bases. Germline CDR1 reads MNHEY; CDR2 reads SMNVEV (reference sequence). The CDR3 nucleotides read TGTGCCAGCAGTGCCGCGCACCAGGGAAATGAGCAGTTCTTC. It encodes CASSAAHQGNEQFF.

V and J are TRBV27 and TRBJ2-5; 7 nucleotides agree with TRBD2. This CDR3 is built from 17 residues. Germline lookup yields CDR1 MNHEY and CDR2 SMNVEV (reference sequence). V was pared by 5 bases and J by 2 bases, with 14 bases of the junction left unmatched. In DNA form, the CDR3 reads TGTGCCAGCAGTCTTATAAGGTCTAGCGGCACTCAAGAGACCCAGTACTTC. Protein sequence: CASSLIRSSGTQETQYF.

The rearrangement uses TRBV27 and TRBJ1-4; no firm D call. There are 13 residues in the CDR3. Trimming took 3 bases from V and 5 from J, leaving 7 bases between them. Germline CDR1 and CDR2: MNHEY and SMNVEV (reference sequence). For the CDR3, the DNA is TGTGCCAGCAGTTTCGCAGTAAATGAAAAACTGTTTTTT. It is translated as CASSFAVNEKLFF.

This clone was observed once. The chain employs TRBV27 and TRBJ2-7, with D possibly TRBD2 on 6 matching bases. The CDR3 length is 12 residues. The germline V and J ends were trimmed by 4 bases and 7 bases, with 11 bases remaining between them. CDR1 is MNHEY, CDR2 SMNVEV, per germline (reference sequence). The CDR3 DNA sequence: TGTGCCAGCAGTTCCACTAGCACAGAGCAGTACTTC. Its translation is CASSSTSTEQYF.

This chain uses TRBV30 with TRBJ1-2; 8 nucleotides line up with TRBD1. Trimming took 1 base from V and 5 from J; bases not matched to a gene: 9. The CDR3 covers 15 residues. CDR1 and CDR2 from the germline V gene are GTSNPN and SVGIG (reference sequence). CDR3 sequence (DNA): TGTGCCTGGAGTGCCCCTGCGACAGGGGAATATGGCTACACCTTC. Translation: CAWSAPATGEYGYTF.

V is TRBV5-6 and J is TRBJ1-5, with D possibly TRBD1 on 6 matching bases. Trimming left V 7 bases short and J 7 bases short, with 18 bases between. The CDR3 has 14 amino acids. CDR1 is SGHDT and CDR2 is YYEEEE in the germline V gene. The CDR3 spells CASAQQGRRQPQHF. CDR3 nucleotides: TGTGCCAGCGCACAACAGGGAAGGCGGCAGCCCCAGCATTTT.

This CDR3 reads CASKSRVRTEAFF. CDR3 nucleotides: TGTGCCAGCAAATCCAGGGTAAGGACTGAAGCTTTCTTT. The V gene is TRBV6-6, the J gene TRBJ1-1, with a weak D call TRBD1 (5 bases). V lost 7 bases to trimming and J lost 5 bases, with 14 bases between them. CDR3 length: 13 residues. The germline gives CDR1 MNHNY, CDR2 SVGAGI (reference sequence).

DNA for the CDR3: TGCGCCAGCAGCTTGGGAGGGGGCCTGACTGAAGCTTTCTTT. It translates to CASSLGGGLTEAFF. The chain employs TRBV5-1 and TRBJ1-1, with 7 nucleotides matching TRBD1. This CDR3 is 14 amino acids long. V shed 0 bases, J shed 5 bases, and the junction held 4 bases outside the gene matches. The germline CDR1 and CDR2 sequences are SGHRS and YFSETQ.